The clone carrying this T cell receptor (beta chain) was found once. Its matching antigen is unknown. The data are from a study of graft-versus-host responses after intestinal transplantation. For the study at large: The whole recipient group had anti-thymocyte globulin induction followed by tacrolimus and steroids for around three years. General study points: High graft-versus-host to host-versus-graft clonal ratios were found in allografts of patients who had graft-donor T cell macrochimerism. In recipient marrow, GvH clones were found, and some appeared first in ileum or blood. Early post-transplant HvG declines showed an association with peak circulating GvH clone levels.

Sequencing used immunoSEQ multiplex PCR; TCRdb keeps in-frame clones, though not all of them. The sample contains 65,000 to 90,000 clones, around 93% of which appear only once. CDR3 size: 14 residues. The germline V gene encodes CDR1 SGHRS and CDR2 YFSETQ. V trimming: 5 bases; J trimming: 3 bases; junction bases outside the gene matches: 4. Source: unstimulated CD8+ T cells sorted from spleen or lymph node cells, taken before transplant. This TCR came from a human donor who was the organ donor for an intestinal transplant. V gene TRBV5-1 combines with J gene TRBJ2-5, with TRBD1 identical over 10 bases. The CDR3 reads CASRVGQGEETQYF. The CDR3 nucleotides are TGCGCCAGCAGGGTCGGACAGGGGGAAGAGACCCAGTACTTC.